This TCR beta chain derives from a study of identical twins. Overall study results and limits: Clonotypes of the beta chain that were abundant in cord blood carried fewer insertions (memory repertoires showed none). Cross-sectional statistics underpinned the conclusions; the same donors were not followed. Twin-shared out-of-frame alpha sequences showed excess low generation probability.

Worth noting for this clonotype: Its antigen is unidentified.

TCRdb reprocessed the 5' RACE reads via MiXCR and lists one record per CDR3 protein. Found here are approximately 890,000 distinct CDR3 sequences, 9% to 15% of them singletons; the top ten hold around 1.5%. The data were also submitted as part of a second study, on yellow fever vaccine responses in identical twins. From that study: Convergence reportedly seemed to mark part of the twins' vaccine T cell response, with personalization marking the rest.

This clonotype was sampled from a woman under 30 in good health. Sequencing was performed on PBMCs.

For the CDR3, the DNA is TGTGCCAGTAGTGGTGACAGGGGAGTCTCCTACGAGCAGTACTTC. Translated, it gives CASSGDRGVSYEQYF. The gene calls are TRBV19 and TRBJ2-7; 8 positions agree with TRBD1. Germline V CDR1 and CDR2: LNHDA, SQIVND (reference sequence). V was clipped by 5 bases and J by 0 bases; unmatched bases: 6. CDR3 length: 15 residues.